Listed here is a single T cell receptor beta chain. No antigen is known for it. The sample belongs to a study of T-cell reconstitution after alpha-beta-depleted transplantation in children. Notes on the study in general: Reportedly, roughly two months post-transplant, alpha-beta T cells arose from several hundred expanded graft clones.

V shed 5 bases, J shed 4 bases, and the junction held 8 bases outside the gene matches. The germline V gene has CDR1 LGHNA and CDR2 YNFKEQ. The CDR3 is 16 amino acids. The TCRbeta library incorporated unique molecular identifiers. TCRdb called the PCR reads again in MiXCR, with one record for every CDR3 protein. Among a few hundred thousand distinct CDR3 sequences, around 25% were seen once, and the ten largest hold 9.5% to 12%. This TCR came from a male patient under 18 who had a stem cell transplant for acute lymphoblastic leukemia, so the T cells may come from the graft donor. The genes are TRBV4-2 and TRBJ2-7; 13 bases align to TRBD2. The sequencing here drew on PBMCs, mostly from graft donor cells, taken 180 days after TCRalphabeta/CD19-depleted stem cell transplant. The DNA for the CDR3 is TGTGCCAGCAGCTCGCTGGGACTAGCGGGAACATACGAGCAGTACTTC. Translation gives CASSSLGLAGTYEQYF.